This TCR beta chain was obtained from a study of T-cell memory formation after mild COVID-19. At the level of the study: TCR clusters were mostly confined to one donor each. Whole-study results and caveats: Clones that contracted from day 15 to 85 were balanced CD4/CD8, while later expanders leaned CD4+.

Notes on this clonotype: Its antigen remains unknown.

TCR alpha and TCR beta cDNA libraries carrying sample barcodes and UMIs were produced by 5'RACE using constant-segment primers. One entry per CDR3 protein, called by TCRdb with MiXCR from the 5' RACE reads. The data contain about 470,000 distinct CDR3 sequences, nearly 25% of them seen just once; the ten biggest clones take up around 12%. Trimming removed 6 bases at V and 9 bases at J, with 15 bases between. The CDR3 is 13 amino acids. Germline CDR1 and CDR2: MNHEY and SVGEGT. This sequence was found in an adult woman who had mild COVID-19 (a few samples of this study predate the infection). Cell type and time point are not known. The source material was PBMCs or a T cell subset sorted from them (not recorded which). The J gene is TRBJ2-1, the V gene TRBV6-2 or TRBV6-3, with D possibly TRBD2 on 5 matching bases. Written as DNA, the CDR3 is TGTGCCAGCAGATTTTTAAGTGGGAGTGAGCAGTTCTTC. Translation: CASRFLSGSEQFF.